These 21 T cell receptor beta chains came from one sample sequenced in a study of T cells in localized non-small cell lung cancer. The repertoire was sequenced with immunoSEQ multiplex PCR; TCRdb's copy has only in-frame clones and lacks some. The sample carries roughly 21,000 clones, about nine tenths recorded once. The sequencing used peripheral blood, collected before any cancer treatment. These receptors were obtained from a woman aged 40-69 years with stage I lung adenocarcinoma.

The chain recombines TRBV11-1 with TRBJ2-4; D possibly uses TRBD1 or TRBD2 (5 bases each). Germline values: CDR1 SGHAT, CDR2 FQDESV (reference sequence). The CDR3 has 16 amino acids. V gave up 5 bases and J gave up 4 bases, with 18 bases separating them. CDR3 residues: CASSASPGTAKNIQYF. CDR3 in DNA: TGTGCCAGCAGCGCCAGCCCCGGGACGGCGAAAAACATTCAGTACTTC.

This sequence joins TRBV29-1 and TRBJ2-3; D possibly uses TRBD1 or TRBD2 (6 bases each). CDR1 and CDR2 from the germline V gene are SQVTM and ANQGSEA. CDR3 length: 14 amino acids. Trimming took off 1 base at V and 6 bases at J, with 14 bases between the two ends. The CDR3 DNA is TGCAGCGTTGAAGGTGGAAGGGGGGTCGATACGCAGTATTTT. It translates to CSVEGGRGVDTQYF.

This rearrangement joins TRBV25-1 to TRBJ1-1; D uncertain. Trimming removed 7 bases at V and 1 base at J, with 10 bases between. This CDR3 has 13 residues. Per germline, CDR1 MGHDK and CDR2 SYGVNS. The CDR3 nucleotides read TGTGCCAGCACCGATCGGACGAACACTGAAGCTTTCTTT. It encodes CASTDRTNTEAFF.

This rearrangement joins TRBV27 to TRBJ1-2, with D perhaps matching TRBD1 (5 bases). Per germline, CDR1 MNHEY and CDR2 SMNVEV (reference sequence). Trimming took off 3 bases at V and 8 bases at J, with 13 bases between the two ends. The CDR3 totals 13 residues. The CDR3 DNA sequence: TGTGCCAGCAGTTTCGGGCAGGGTTACGGCTACACCTTC. Its protein product is CASSFGQGYGYTF.

This chain joins TRBV28 and TRBJ1-1, with 7 bases lining up with TRBD1. The CDR3 runs to 12 residues. Germline V gene lookup returns CDR1 MDHEN and CDR2 SYDVKM. Trimming at V came to 3 bases and at J to 11 bases, leaving 6 bases not matched to a gene. CDR3 coding DNA: TGTGCCAGCAGTTTTTGGACAGGATCGGCTTTCTTT. It codes for CASSFWTGSAFF.

The gene calls are TRBV4-3 and TRBJ1-1; possibly TRBD1 for D (5 bases). The CDR3 has 14 residues. V was pared by 0 bases and J by 11 bases, with 16 bases between. The V gene's germline CDR1 is LGHNA and CDR2 YSLEER. DNA for the CDR3: TGCGCCAGCAGCCAAGACAGGTCAGGGAATGAGGCTTTCTTT. The encoded protein is CASSQDRSGNEAFF.

The rearrangement uses TRBV30 and TRBJ2-7; a weak D match, TRBD1 (6 bases). The ends were cut back, 4 bases at V and 0 bases at J, with 13 bases in the middle. This CDR3 spans 14 amino acids. Germline values: CDR1 GTSNPN, CDR2 SVGIG (reference sequence). In DNA form, the CDR3 reads TGTGCCTGGAATTTGCAGGGGCCCTCCTACGAGCAGTACTTC. This gives the protein CAWNLQGPSYEQYF.

V gene TRBV19 combines with J gene TRBJ1-3; D possibly corresponds to TRBD1 (5 bases). Trimming took 8 bases from V and 2 from J, leaving 13 bases between them. This CDR3 is built from 14 residues. From germline, CDR1 is LNHDA and CDR2 SQIVND (reference sequence). CDR3 DNA: TGTGCCAGTGACAGAAGCGGTGCTGGAAACACCATATATTTT. The encoded protein is CASDRSGAGNTIYF.

The chain uses TRBV4-3 and TRBJ2-3, with 16 bases matching TRBD2. Germline CDR1 and CDR2: LGHNA and YSLEER. This CDR3 has 17 residues. The V gene end was trimmed by 3 bases and the J gene end by 2 bases; junction bases not matched to a gene: 2. For the CDR3, the DNA is TGCGCCAGCAGCCAGGGGACTAGCGGGAGGGTCACAGATACGCAGTATTTT. As protein: CASSQGTSGRVTDTQYF.

This clone was picked up a small number of times. The J gene is TRBJ2-1, the V gene TRBV2, with a tentative D call TRBD2 (5 bases). The CDR3 runs 13 residues. Germline assignment: CDR1 SNHLY and CDR2 FYNNEI. V lost 2 bases, J lost 10 bases, and 12 bases lay in between. The CDR3 DNA reads TGTGCCAGCAGTGAACCCGAGGGCGGAGAGCAGTTCTTC. Translated, it gives CASSEPEGGEQFF.

The chain joins TRBV6-5 to TRBJ1-1; D perhaps matches TRBD1 (5 bases). The V end was cut by 0 bases, the J end by 3 bases, with 8 bases between. Germline V gives CDR1 MNHEY, CDR2 SVGAGI. The CDR3 is 14 amino acids. The CDR3 nucleotides are TGTGCCAGCAGTTACTCGGAGGGACACACTGAAGCTTTCTTT. Translating it yields CASSYSEGHTEAFF.

V and J are TRBV28 and TRBJ1-3; no reliable D call. Per germline, CDR1 MDHEN and CDR2 SYDVKM. The germline V and J ends were trimmed by 4 bases and 10 bases, with 11 bases remaining between them. The CDR3 runs 12 residues. The CDR3: CASSSPPATIYF. CDR3 coding DNA: TGTGCCAGCAGTTCCCCCCCTGCGACCATATATTTT.

The V gene is TRBV6-6, the J gene TRBJ2-2; no definite D call. V lost 0 bases and J lost 5, with 1 base in between. The CDR3 length is 12 residues. CDR1 and CDR2 from the germline V gene are MNHNY and SVGAGI (reference sequence). The CDR3 bases are TGTGCCAGCAGTTACTCGACCGGGGAGCTGTTTTTT. The encoded protein is CASSYSTGELFF.

This chain uses TRBV9 with TRBJ2-2, with 7 positions matching TRBD2. The CDR3 covers 15 residues. CDR1 is SGDLS and CDR2 is YYNGEE in the germline V gene. V was clipped by 0 bases and J by 7 bases; unmatched bases: 6. The CDR3 DNA reads TGTGCCAGCAGCGTAGGGGCGGGAGCGGGCGGGGAGCTGTTTTTT. It translates to CASSVGAGAGGELFF.

The CDR3 bases are TGCGCCAGCAGCCATCCCTTAAGGGCGAGAGATACGCAGTATTTT. Translating it yields CASSHPLRARDTQYF. The chain combines TRBV4-1 with TRBJ2-3; D remains ambiguous. Germline V gives CDR1 MGHRA, CDR2 YSYEKL. Trimming cost V 3 bases and J 5 bases, with 15 bases left between them. CDR3 length: 15 residues.

This chain uses TRBV11-3 with TRBJ1-5; the D gene is possibly TRBD1 (5 bases). V shed 1 base and J shed 5 bases, with 6 bases lying between them. CDR3 length equals 13 residues. CDR1 and CDR2 from the germline V gene are SGHNT and YENEEA. DNA of the CDR3: TGTGCCAGCAGCTTAGGGGGCCATCAGCCCCAGCATTTT. As protein: CASSLGGHQPQHF.

This chain uses TRBV5-8 with TRBJ1-1; D is undetermined. CDR3 length: 13 residues. V lost 4 bases to trimming and J lost 0 bases, with 7 bases between them. Germline CDR1 and CDR2: SGHTS and YDEGEE. The CDR3 sequence is CASSRQMNTEAFF. The CDR3, as DNA: TGTGCCAGCAGCCGCCAGATGAACACTGAAGCTTTCTTT. Full variable domain (outside the CDR3, taken from reference TRBV5-8 and TRBJ1-1): EAGVTQSPTHLIKTRGQQATLRCSPISGHTSVYWYQQALGLGLQFLLWYDEGEERNRGNFPPRFSGRQFPNYSSELNVNALELEDSALYLCASSRQMNTEAFFGQGTRLTVV.

A few counts support this clone. The chain employs TRBV5-1 and TRBJ2-3, with TRBD2 matching 12 bases. CDR3 length equals 15 residues. The trim removed 4 bases at V and 6 bases at J, leaving 6 bases unmatched. Germline CDR1 reads SGHRS; CDR2 reads YFSETQ. The CDR3 coding sequence is TGCGCCAGCAGCCCGTGGACTAGCGGGAAGGATACGCAGTATTTT. Residues: CASSPWTSGKDTQYF.

The rearrangement joins TRBV6-5 to TRBJ1-2, with D unclear. Germline V lookup: CDR1 MNHEY, CDR2 SVGAGI. The ends were cut back, 10 bases at V and 3 bases at J, with 12 bases in the middle. The CDR3 is made up of 12 amino acids. DNA for the CDR3: TGTGCCACCGCTCGGGCCGACTATGGCTACACCTTC. It codes for CATARADYGYTF.

The CDR3 is CASRLSKTRGGYTF. As DNA, the CDR3 is TGTGCCAGCAGATTATCTAAGACCCGGGGTGGGTACACCTTC. This chain connects TRBV6-1 to TRBJ1-2; D gene unclear. The CDR3 loop spans 14 amino acids. Germline V gene sequence: CDR1 MNHNS, CDR2 SASEGT. Trimming left V 6 bases short and J 11 bases short, with 22 bases between.

This chain links TRBV5-4 with TRBJ1-2, with D tentatively TRBD1 (5 bases). The CDR3 is made up of 15 amino acids. The V end lost 4 bases, the J end lost 4 bases, and 17 bases lay between the germline ends. Germline V lookup: CDR1 SGHNT, CDR2 YYREEE (reference sequence). CDR3 DNA sequence: TGTGCCAGCAGCGAGAGTGTGGCAGGGAGCTATGGCTACACCTTC. Protein: CASSESVAGSYGYTF.